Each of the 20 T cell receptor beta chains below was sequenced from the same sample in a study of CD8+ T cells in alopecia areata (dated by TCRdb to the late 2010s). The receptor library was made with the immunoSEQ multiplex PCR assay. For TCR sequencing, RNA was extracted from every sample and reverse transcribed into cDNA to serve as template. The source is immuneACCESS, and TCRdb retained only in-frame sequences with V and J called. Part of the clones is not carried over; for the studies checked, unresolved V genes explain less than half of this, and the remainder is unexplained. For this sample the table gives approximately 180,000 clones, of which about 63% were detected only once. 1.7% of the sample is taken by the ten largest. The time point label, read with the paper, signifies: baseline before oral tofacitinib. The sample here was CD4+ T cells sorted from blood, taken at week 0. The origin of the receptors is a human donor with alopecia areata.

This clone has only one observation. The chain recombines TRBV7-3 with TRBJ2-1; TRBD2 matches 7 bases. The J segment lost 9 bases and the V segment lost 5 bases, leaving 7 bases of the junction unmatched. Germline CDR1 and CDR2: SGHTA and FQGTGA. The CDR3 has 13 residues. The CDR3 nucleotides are TGTGCCAGCAGCCCGCCGACTAGCCCTGAGCAGTTCTTC. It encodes CASSPPTSPEQFF.

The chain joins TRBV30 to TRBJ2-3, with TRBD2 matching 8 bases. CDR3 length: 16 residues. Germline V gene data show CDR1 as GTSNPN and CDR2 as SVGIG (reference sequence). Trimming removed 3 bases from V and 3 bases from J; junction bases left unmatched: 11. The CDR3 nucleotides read TGTGCCTGGAGCCGGCCTAGCGGGCGAACTACAGATACGCAGTATTTT. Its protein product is CAWSRPSGRTTDTQYF.

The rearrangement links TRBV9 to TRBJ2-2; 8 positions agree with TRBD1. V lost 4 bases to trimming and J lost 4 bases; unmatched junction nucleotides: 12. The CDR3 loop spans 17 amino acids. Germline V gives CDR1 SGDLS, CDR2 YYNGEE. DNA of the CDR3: TGTGCCAGCAGCCCCGGGACAGGTCGCTCGGGCACCGGGGAGCTGTTTTTT. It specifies CASSPGTGRSGTGELFF.

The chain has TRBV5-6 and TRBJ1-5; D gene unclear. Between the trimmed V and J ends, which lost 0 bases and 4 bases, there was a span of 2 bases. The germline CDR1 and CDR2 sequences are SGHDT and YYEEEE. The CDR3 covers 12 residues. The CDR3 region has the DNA TGTGCCAGCAGCTTGGTAAATCAGCCCCAGCATTTT. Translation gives CASSLVNQPQHF.

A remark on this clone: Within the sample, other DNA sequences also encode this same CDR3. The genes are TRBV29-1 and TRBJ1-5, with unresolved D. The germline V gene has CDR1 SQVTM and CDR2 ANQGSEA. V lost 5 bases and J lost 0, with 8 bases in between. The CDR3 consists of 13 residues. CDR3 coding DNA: TGCAGCGTTAGCGAGAATAGCAATCAGCCCCAGCATTTT. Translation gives CSVSENSNQPQHF.

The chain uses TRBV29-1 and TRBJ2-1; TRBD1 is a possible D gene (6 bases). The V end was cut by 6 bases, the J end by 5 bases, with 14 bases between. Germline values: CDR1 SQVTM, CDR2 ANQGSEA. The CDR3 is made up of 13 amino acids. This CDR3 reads CSVLRDTDNEQFF. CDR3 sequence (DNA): TGCAGCGTGCTCCGGGACACTGACAATGAGCAGTTCTTC.

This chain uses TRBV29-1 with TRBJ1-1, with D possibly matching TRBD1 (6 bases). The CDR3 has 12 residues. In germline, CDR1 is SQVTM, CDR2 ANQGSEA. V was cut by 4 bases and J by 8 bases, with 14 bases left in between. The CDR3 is CSVGVTGNEAFF. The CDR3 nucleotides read TGCAGCGTTGGGGTCACAGGGAACGAAGCTTTCTTT.

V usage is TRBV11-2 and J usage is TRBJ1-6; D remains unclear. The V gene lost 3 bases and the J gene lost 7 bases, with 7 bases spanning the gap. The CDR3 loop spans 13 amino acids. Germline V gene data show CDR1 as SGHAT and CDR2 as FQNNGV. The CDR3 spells CASSFFANSPLHF. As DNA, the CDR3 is TGTGCCAGCAGCTTTTTCGCCAATTCACCCCTCCACTTT.

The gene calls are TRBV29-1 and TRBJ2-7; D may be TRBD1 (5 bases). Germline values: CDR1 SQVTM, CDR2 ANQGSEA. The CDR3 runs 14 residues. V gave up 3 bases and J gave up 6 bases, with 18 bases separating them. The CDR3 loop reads CSVEDTGLDGEQYF. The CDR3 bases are TGCAGCGTTGAGGACACAGGTCTAGACGGCGAGCAGTACTTC.

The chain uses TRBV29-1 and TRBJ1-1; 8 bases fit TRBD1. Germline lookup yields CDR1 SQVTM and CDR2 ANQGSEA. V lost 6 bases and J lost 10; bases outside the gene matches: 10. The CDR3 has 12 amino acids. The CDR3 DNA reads TGCAGCGTCTCTAGACAGGGGCCCGTAGCTTTCTTT. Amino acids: CSVSRQGPVAFF.

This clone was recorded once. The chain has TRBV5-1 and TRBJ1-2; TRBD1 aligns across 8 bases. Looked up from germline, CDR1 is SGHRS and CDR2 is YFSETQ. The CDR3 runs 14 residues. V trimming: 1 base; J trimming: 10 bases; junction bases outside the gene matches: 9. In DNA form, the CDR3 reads TGCGCCAGCAGCTTGAGAACAGGGGGTGAGAACTACACCTTC. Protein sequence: CASSLRTGGENYTF.

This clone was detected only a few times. The CDR3 spells CSAKLGEQFF. The DNA for the CDR3 is TGCAGTGCTAAGTTGGGTGAGCAGTTCTTC. The chain recombines TRBV20-1 with TRBJ2-1; no definite D call. This CDR3 spans 10 amino acids. V was pared by 4 bases and J by 9 bases, with 7 bases between. Germline V gene sequence: CDR1 DFQATT, CDR2 SNEGSKA (reference sequence).

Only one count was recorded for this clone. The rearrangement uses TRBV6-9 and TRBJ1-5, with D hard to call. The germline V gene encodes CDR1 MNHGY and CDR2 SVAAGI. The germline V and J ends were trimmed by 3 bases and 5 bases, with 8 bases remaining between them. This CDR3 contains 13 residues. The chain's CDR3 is CASSYLRDQPQHF. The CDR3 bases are TGTGCCAGCAGTTACCTACGAGATCAGCCCCAGCATTTT.

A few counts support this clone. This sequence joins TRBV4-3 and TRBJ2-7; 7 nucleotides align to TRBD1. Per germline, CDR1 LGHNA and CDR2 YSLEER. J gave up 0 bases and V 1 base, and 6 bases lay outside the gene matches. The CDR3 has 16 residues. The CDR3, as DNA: TGCGCCAGCAGCCAAGCAGGGGGTGCAAGCTCCTACGAGCAGTACTTC. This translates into CASSQAGGASSYEQYF.

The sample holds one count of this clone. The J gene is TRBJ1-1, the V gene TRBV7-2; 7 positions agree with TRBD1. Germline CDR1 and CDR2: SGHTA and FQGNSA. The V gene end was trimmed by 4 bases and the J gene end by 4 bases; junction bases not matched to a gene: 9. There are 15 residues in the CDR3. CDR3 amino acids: CASSSRDSRSTEAFF. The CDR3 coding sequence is TGTGCCAGCAGCTCCCGGGACAGCAGGAGCACTGAAGCTTTCTTT.

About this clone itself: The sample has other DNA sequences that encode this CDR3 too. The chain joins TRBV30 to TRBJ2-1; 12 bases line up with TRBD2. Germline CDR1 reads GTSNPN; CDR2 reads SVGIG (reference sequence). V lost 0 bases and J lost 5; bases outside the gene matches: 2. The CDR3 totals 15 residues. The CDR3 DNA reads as TGTGCCTGGAGTGTAGGACTAGCGGGGAACAATGAGCAGTTCTTC. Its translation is CAWSVGLAGNNEQFF.

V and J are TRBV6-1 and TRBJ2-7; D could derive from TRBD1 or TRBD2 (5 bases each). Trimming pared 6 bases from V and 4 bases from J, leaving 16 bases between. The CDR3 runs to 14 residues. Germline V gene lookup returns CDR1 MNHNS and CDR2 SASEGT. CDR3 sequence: CASSRDGSIYEQYF. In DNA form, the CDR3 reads TGTGCCAGCAGCCGGGACGGATCAATATACGAGCAGTACTTC.

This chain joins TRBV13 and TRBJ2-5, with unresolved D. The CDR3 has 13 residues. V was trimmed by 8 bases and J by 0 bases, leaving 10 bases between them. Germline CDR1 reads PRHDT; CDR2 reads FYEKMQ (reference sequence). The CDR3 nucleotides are TGTGCCAGCGGCCGACTGGACCAAGAGACCCAGTACTTC. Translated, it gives CASGRLDQETQYF.

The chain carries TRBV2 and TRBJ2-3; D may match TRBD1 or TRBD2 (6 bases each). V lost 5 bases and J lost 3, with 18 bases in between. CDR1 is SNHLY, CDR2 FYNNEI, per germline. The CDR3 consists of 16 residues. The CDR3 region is CASSSAGGGTTDTQYF. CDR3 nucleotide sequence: TGTGCCAGCAGTTCGGCAGGTGGGGGGACAACAGATACGCAGTATTTT.

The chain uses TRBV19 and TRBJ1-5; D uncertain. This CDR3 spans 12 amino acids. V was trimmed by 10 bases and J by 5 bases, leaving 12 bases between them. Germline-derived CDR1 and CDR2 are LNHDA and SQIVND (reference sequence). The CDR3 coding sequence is TGTGCCACACAAAACGGGGATCAGCCCCAGCATTTT. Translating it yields CATQNGDQPQHF.